This T cell receptor (beta chain) was documented in a study of OX40 agonist ivuxolimab in advanced cancers. Whole-study results and caveats: On average, CD8+ T cells showed a greater number of expanded clones than CD4+. Low levels of normalized T-cell clonal expansion also appeared in some nonresponders. There was clonal expansion of CD4+ and CD8+ blood T cells by week 6 at 0.1 to 3.0 mg/kg.

Autoimmune disease history or systemic immunosuppression was exclusionary. As to this clone: Its target is unknown.

The CDR3 is made up of 11 amino acids. From germline, CDR1 is SEHNR and CDR2 FQNEAQ (reference sequence). The V end was cut by 10 bases, the J end by 7 bases, with 11 bases between. TCRdb's table, derived via immunoSEQ multiplex PCR, lists solely in-frame clones and lacks some. The sample includes some 98,000 clones, around 90% of them seen just once. The V gene is TRBV7-9, the J gene TRBJ2-1; D perhaps matches TRBD2 (6 bases). Sequencing was performed on CD4+ or CD8+ T cells sorted from blood, taken in a trial of the OX40 agonist ivuxolimab. The receptor's source is an adult with an advanced solid tumor such as melanoma, head and neck, liver or kidney cancer. The CDR3 DNA sequence: TGTGCCAACGGGGGTCTGAATGAGCAGTTCTTC. This translates into CANGGLNEQFF. Drawing the rest from reference TRBV7-9 and TRBJ2-1, the complete variable domain is DTGVSQNPRHKITKRGQNVTFRCDPISEHNRLYWYRQTLGQGPEFLTYFQNEAQLEKSRLLSDRFSAERPKGSFSTLEIQRTEQGDSAMYLCANGGLNEQFFGPGTRLTVL.